These 28 T cell receptor beta chains originate from one sample sequenced in a study of control samples from healthy donors and cancer patients. Libraries were prepared by immunoSEQ multiplex PCR; TCRdb keeps only in-frame clonotypes and omits some of them. The sample shows more than 75,000 clones, 79% of them seen only once. The sample was blood. The origin of the receptors is a woman aged 25 to 39 in good health.

In DNA form, the CDR3 reads TGTGCCGGGACTCGGACAGGGAAGGGCAATGAGCAGTTCTTC. Its protein product is CAGTRTGKGNEQFF. This chain joins TRBV30 and TRBJ2-1; 8 bases agree with TRBD1. Trimming removed 8 bases from V and 6 bases from J; junction bases left unmatched: 12. Germline V gene lookup returns CDR1 GTSNPN and CDR2 SVGIG (reference sequence). There are 14 residues in the CDR3.

The chain has TRBV27 and TRBJ1-2; 7 nucleotides align to TRBD1. The V and J ends lost 5 bases and 3 bases, in that order; junction bases with no gene match: 9. The CDR3 spans 15 residues. Germline V lookup: CDR1 MNHEY, CDR2 SMNVEV (reference sequence). The CDR3, as DNA: TGTGCCAGCAGTCGGGACAGCGCTTTCTACTATGGCTACACCTTC. Translation: CASSRDSAFYYGYTF.

The chain recombines TRBV7-2 with TRBJ2-1; 11 bases agree with TRBD2. CDR1 is SGHTA, CDR2 FQGNSA, per germline. The CDR3 spans 15 residues. J gave up 10 bases and V 5 bases, and 10 bases lay outside the gene matches. CDR3 in amino acids: CASSAPGLAAGEQFF. CDR3 sequence (DNA): TGTGCCAGCAGCGCTCCGGGACTAGCGGCGGGAGAGCAGTTCTTC.

This clone was seen once. The chain joins TRBV10-1 to TRBJ2-7, with D possibly matching TRBD2 (5 bases). Germline CDR1 WNHNN, CDR2 SYGVQD (reference sequence). The V end lost 0 bases, the J end lost 7 bases, and 19 bases lay between the germline ends. The CDR3 runs 16 residues. The CDR3 DNA is TGCGCCAGCAGTGAGTCGAATCCGGGAATCCTAGGGGAGCAGTACTTC. Its protein is CASSESNPGILGEQYF.

This clone was observed a few times. The chain combines TRBV12-3 or TRBV12-4 with TRBJ1-6; the D is unclear. V lost 3 bases and J lost 7, with 7 bases in between. The CDR3 consists of 13 residues. The chain's CDR3 is CASSLTRNSPLHF. CDR3 in DNA: TGTGCCAGCAGTTTGACTAGGAATTCACCCCTCCACTTT.

The chain recombines TRBV27 with TRBJ2-5; 9 nucleotides agree with TRBD2. Per the germline V gene, CDR1 is MNHEY and CDR2 is SMNVEV (reference sequence). The J segment lost 9 bases and the V segment lost 5 bases, leaving 16 bases of the junction unmatched. The CDR3 extends over 16 amino acids. The CDR3 sequence: CASSPIPGTSRASQYF. CDR3 sequence (DNA): TGTGCCAGCAGTCCGATACCGGGGACTAGCAGGGCGTCCCAGTACTTC.

The V call is TRBV10-3, the J call TRBJ1-2; TRBD1 might be the D (6 bases). V was shortened by 5 bases and J by 4 bases, with 11 bases between the two germline ends. The germline V gene has CDR1 ENHRY and CDR2 SYGVKD. The CDR3 sequence is 13 residues long. For the CDR3, the DNA is TGTGCCATCAGTTTACAGGGCGCCTATGGCTACACCTTC. It codes for CAISLQGAYGYTF.

This chain connects TRBV7-2 to TRBJ2-1, with TRBD2 identical over 14 bases. Germline CDR1 and CDR2: SGHTA and FQGNSA. The trim removed 5 bases at V and 6 bases at J, leaving 3 bases unmatched. CDR3 length: 15 residues. CDR3 amino acids: CASSQTSGGANEQFF. The CDR3 nucleotides read TGTGCCAGCAGCCAGACTAGCGGGGGGGCCAATGAGCAGTTCTTC.

The V gene is TRBV29-1, the J gene TRBJ2-5; D is unresolved. Trimming shortened V by 4 bases and J by 5 bases, and 14 bases separated the two germline ends. This CDR3 comprises 13 residues. Germline CDR1 reads SQVTM; CDR2 reads ANQGSEA. The CDR3 DNA reads as TGCAGCGTTGTCGGCCTACTCGGCGAGACCCAGTACTTC. The encoded protein is CSVVGLLGETQYF.

The rearrangement joins TRBV5-1 to TRBJ1-4, with D perhaps TRBD1 (5 bases). From germline, CDR1 is SGHRS and CDR2 YFSETQ. The CDR3 is 15 residues long. V was trimmed by 0 bases and J by 7 bases, leaving 13 bases between them. The CDR3 DNA sequence: TGCGCCAGCAGCTTGGAGGGACCGGAATCTGAAAAACTGTTTTTT. Amino acid sequence: CASSLEGPESEKLFF.

This chain connects TRBV5-6 to TRBJ2-1, with 7 bases that match TRBD2. Germline V gene sequence: CDR1 SGHDT, CDR2 YYEEEE. This CDR3 is built from 15 residues. V was pared by 4 bases and J by 0 bases, with 4 bases of the junction left unmatched. The CDR3 sequence is CASSPSGGSYNEQFF. CDR3 in DNA: TGTGCCAGCAGCCCTTCGGGGGGCTCCTACAATGAGCAGTTCTTC. Drawing the rest from reference TRBV5-6 and TRBJ2-1, the complete variable domain is DAGVTQSPTHLIKTRGQQVTLRCSPKSGHDTVSWYQQALGQGPQFIFQYYEEEERQRGNFPDRFSGHQFPNYSSELNVNALLLGDSALYLCASSPSGGSYNEQFFGPGTRLTVL.

This clone was detected many times. CDR3 in DNA: TGTGCCAGCAGCTCCGGGACTAGGCAGTACTTC. This codes for CASSSGTRQYF. The chain joins TRBV7-2 to TRBJ2-7; 8 bases agree with TRBD2. Germline assignment: CDR1 SGHTA and CDR2 FQGNSA. Trimming at V came to 4 bases and at J to 9 bases, leaving 2 bases not matched to a gene. The CDR3 runs to 11 residues.

This clone was seen once. The chain uses TRBV21-1 and TRBJ1-1. TRBV21-1 is a recognized pseudogene. The CDR3 has 16 residues. The CDR3, as DNA: TGTGCCAGCAGCAATCCCCCGGGGGCGCAAGCAGGTGAAGCTTTCTTT. Protein: CASSNPPGAQAGEAFF.

This clone was detected only once. J is TRBJ2-5 and V is TRBV7-6, with TRBD2 identical over 8 bases. The germline V gene has CDR1 SGHVS and CDR2 FNYEAQ. The trim removed 1 base at V and 5 bases at J, leaving 6 bases unmatched. CDR3 length: 15 residues. The CDR3 DNA follows: TGTGCCAGCAGCTTAGACGGGGGGGCCCGGGAGACCCAGTACTTC. It yields the protein CASSLDGGARETQYF.

The V call is TRBV19, the J call TRBJ2-7, with D maybe TRBD1 (6 bases). This CDR3 is 12 amino acids long. Trimming stripped 2 bases from V and 5 bases from J, with 7 bases between. Germline CDR1 is LNHDA and CDR2 is SQIVND (reference sequence). The CDR3 nucleotides are TGTGCCAGTAGTATAAGGACAGACGAGCAGTACTTC. This sequence encodes CASSIRTDEQYF.

The rearrangement links TRBV19 to TRBJ1-1; 7 nucleotides agree with TRBD1. With V trimmed by 4 bases and J by 1 base, 12 bases remained unmatched. Germline assignment: CDR1 LNHDA and CDR2 SQIVND (reference sequence). This CDR3 comprises 17 residues. For the CDR3, the DNA is TGTGCCAGTAGTAGGCCTCTACCCGGGACAGCGAACACTGAAGCTTTCTTT. It yields the protein CASSRPLPGTANTEAFF.

This chain links TRBV4-1 with TRBJ1-5; no definite D call. CDR1 is MGHRA and CDR2 is YSYEKL in the germline V gene. Trimming cost V 2 bases and J 7 bases, with 9 bases left between them. This CDR3 spans 13 amino acids. In DNA, the CDR3 is TGCGCCAGCAGCCAAAGTGAGATGCAGCCCCAGCATTTT. Residues: CASSQSEMQPQHF.

The chain is built from TRBV3-1 (or the pseudogene TRBV3-2) and TRBJ2-1; TRBD2 matches at 7 bases. J gave up 0 bases and V 0 bases, and 5 bases lay outside the gene matches. Germline V gives CDR1 LGHDT, CDR2 YNNKEL (reference sequence). The CDR3 sequence is 17 residues long. The CDR3 region has the DNA TGTGCCAGCAGCCAAGACGGGGCGGGGGTCTCCTACAATGAGCAGTTCTTC. This gives the protein CASSQDGAGVSYNEQFF.

This clone was observed a handful of times. The chain uses TRBV10-2 and TRBJ1-1; D is possibly TRBD1 (6 bases). The V and J ends lost 5 bases and 8 bases respectively, with 15 bases between them. Germline lookup yields CDR1 WSHSY and CDR2 SAAADI. This CDR3 spans 13 amino acids. The CDR3 is CASSNREVAEAFF. In DNA, the CDR3 is TGCGCCAGCAGTAACAGGGAAGTGGCGGAAGCTTTCTTT.

The chain is built from TRBV5-8 and TRBJ1-3, with D hard to call. Trimming left V 4 bases short and J 0 bases short, with 11 bases between. This CDR3 contains 15 residues. Germline values: CDR1 SGHTS, CDR2 YDEGEE. CDR3 in amino acids: CASSRTDSSGNTIYF. The CDR3 DNA reads as TGTGCCAGCAGCCGGACTGACTCCTCTGGAAACACCATATATTTT.

The genes are TRBV12-5 and TRBJ1-4; possible D gene TRBD1, 5 bases. The CDR3 contains 15 residues. Germline V gene data show CDR1 as LGHNT and CDR2 as FRNRAP. V was clipped by 3 bases and J by 0 bases, with 8 bases between them. The CDR3 DNA sequence: TGTGCTAGTGGTTTCGGGGACCCAACTAATGAAAAACTGTTTTTT. Protein sequence: CASGFGDPTNEKLFF.

This chain links TRBV15 with TRBJ1-2; TRBD1 might be the D (5 bases). V was clipped by 0 bases and J by 4 bases, with 9 bases between them. Looked up from germline, CDR1 is LNHNV and CDR2 is YYDKDF (reference sequence). The CDR3 is 14 amino acids. Written as DNA, the CDR3 is TGTGCCACCAGCAGAGATCCAGGGACCTATGGCTACACCTTC. This translates into CATSRDPGTYGYTF. The full variable domain, rest sourced from reference TRBV15 and TRBJ1-2, is DAMVIQNPRYQVTQFGKPVTLSCSQTLNHNVMYWYQQKSSQAPKLLFHYYDKDFNNEADTPDNFQSRRPNTSFCFLDIRSPGLGDTAMYLCATSRDPGTYGYTFGSGTRLTVV.

This clone was seen a handful of times. The CDR3 sequence: CTSSVRKEYSNQPQHF. Here the CDR3 DNA reads TGCACCAGCAGCGTACGGAAGGAGTATAGCAATCAGCCCCAGCATTTT. This chain links TRBV1 with TRBJ1-5. TRBV1 is a listed pseudogene. CDR3 length equals 16 residues.

The chain uses TRBV10-2 and TRBJ2-1; 8 bases match TRBD2. This CDR3 has 16 amino acids. Germline trimming cut 3 bases from V and 5 bases from J; bases unmatched to any gene: 9. Germline loops: CDR1 WSHSY, CDR2 SAAADI. The CDR3 here is CASSDWTSLNNNEQFF. The CDR3 bases are TGCGCCAGCAGTGATTGGACTAGCCTAAATAACAATGAGCAGTTCTTC.

This clone was detected only a few times. This chain links TRBV12-5 with TRBJ1-2; D gene ambiguous. The germline V gene encodes CDR1 LGHNT and CDR2 FRNRAP. The V end lost 0 bases, the J end lost 7 bases, and 6 bases lay between the germline ends. The CDR3 contains 12 residues. In DNA form, the CDR3 reads TGTGCTAGTGGTTTGGTGGAGTCTGGCTACACCTTC. Translated, it gives CASGLVESGYTF.

This chain connects TRBV7-9 to TRBJ1-2; D not certain. Per germline, CDR1 SEHNR and CDR2 FQNEAQ (reference sequence). The V end was cut by 4 bases, the J end by 8 bases, with 11 bases between. The CDR3 covers 12 residues. CDR3 nucleotides: TGTGCCAGCAGCTCTACAAATTCGGGCTACACCTTC. Protein product: CASSSTNSGYTF.

The V call is TRBV19, the J call TRBJ1-2, with TRBD1 identical over 8 bases. The V segment lost 5 bases and the J segment 0 bases; nucleotides outside the gene matches: 5. Germline V CDR1 and CDR2: LNHDA, SQIVND (reference sequence). The CDR3 is 15 amino acids. CDR3 bases: TGTGCCAGTAGTGTACAGGGGGATTCTAACTATGGCTACACCTTC. Amino acid sequence: CASSVQGDSNYGYTF.

The chain carries TRBV2 and TRBJ1-2; TRBD1 agrees at 7 bases. From germline, CDR1 is SNHLY and CDR2 FYNNEI. The V and J ends lost 2 bases and 2 bases, in that order; junction bases with no gene match: 2. This CDR3 has 14 amino acids. The CDR3 protein is CASSEYRGNYGYTF. CDR3 sequence (DNA): TGTGCCAGCAGTGAATACAGGGGCAACTATGGCTACACCTTC.